These 28 T cell receptor beta chains originate from one sample sequenced in a study of breast tumors, draining lymph nodes, adjacent tissues. MiXCR was run by TCRdb on the multiplex PCR reads, yielding one entry per CDR3 protein. The profile shows 170,000 or so distinct CDR3 sequences, around a third of them singletons. Samples came from axillary lymph nodes draining the breast cancer. Sample: axillary lymph node tissue. The origin of the receptors is a female donor with breast cancer. Some clones in this sample may be carry-over from other donors' samples.

The table lists this clonotype with many counts. The gene calls are TRBV18 and TRBJ2-1; D gene ambiguous. CDR3 length: 14 amino acids. With 7 bases removed from V and 8 bases from J, the gap between germline ends came to 18 bases. Looked up from germline, CDR1 is KGHSH and CDR2 is LQKENI. The DNA for the CDR3 is TGTGCCAGCTTTCCGGACCGATCGTGGGATGAGCAGTTCTTC. Amino acid sequence: CASFPDRSWDEQFF.

This clonotype was detected many times. This chain links TRBV4-1 with TRBJ1-4, with TRBD1 as a possible D gene (5 bases). Germline CDR1 reads MGHRA; CDR2 reads YSYEKL. CDR3 length: 15 residues. V was pared by 1 base and J by 4 bases, with 10 bases between. The CDR3 spells CASSQVTGLNEKLFF. The CDR3 nucleotides are TGCGCCAGCAGCCAAGTAACAGGTCTTAATGAAAAACTGTTTTTT.

To note about this clonotype: Just one base apart from a much larger clone, this may be a read error. The rearrangement uses TRBV6-6 and TRBJ2-1; D possibly corresponds to TRBD2 (6 bases). Looked up from germline, CDR1 is MNHNY and CDR2 is SVGAGI (reference sequence). There are 14 residues in the CDR3. V lost 6 bases to trimming and J lost 0 bases, with 9 bases between them. Here the CDR3 reads CASRRLDSYNEQFF. CDR3 sequence (DNA): TGTGCCAGCAGGCGACTAGACTCCTACAATGAGCAGTTCTTC.

This clonotype came up once. One end of the junction is discordant with germline, which a read error may explain. The chain links TRBV7-9 to TRBJ1-2; D may be TRBD1 (5 bases). This CDR3 spans 15 amino acids. Germline V gene data show CDR1 as SEHNR and CDR2 as FQNEAQ (reference sequence). The CDR3 here is CASSRASRELGGYPF. For the CDR3, the DNA is TGTGCCAGCAGCCGCGCTTCCAGGGAGTTGGGTGGCTACCCCTTC.

V is TRBV6-5 and J is TRBJ2-3; the D is unclear. Germline V gives CDR1 MNHEY, CDR2 SVGAGI. V lost 5 bases to trimming and J lost 0 bases, with 9 bases between them. The CDR3 runs 14 residues. CDR3 coding DNA: TGTGCCAGCAGTCACGGTCTAAGCACAGATACGCAGTATTTT. Residues: CASSHGLSTDTQYF.

There are a few counts of this clonotype. This CDR3 is CSASTTSSGNTIYF. The CDR3 DNA follows: TGCAGTGCTAGCACGACTAGCTCTGGAAACACCATATATTTT. The V call is TRBV20-1, the J call TRBJ1-3; D gene uncertain. Germline loops: CDR1 DFQATT, CDR2 SNEGSKA (reference sequence). This CDR3 is built from 14 residues. V was shortened by 3 bases and J by 0 bases, with 9 bases between the two germline ends.

The CDR3 DNA reads as TGCAGCGCCGGGACGAGCTCCTACAATGAGCAGTTCTTC. Its translation is CSAGTSSYNEQFF. The J gene is TRBJ2-1, the V gene TRBV29-1; D possibly matches TRBD1 or TRBD2 (5 bases each). The V gene's germline CDR1 is SQVTM and CDR2 ANQGSEA. V was clipped by 7 bases and J by 0 bases, with 10 bases between them. The length of the CDR3 is 13 residues.

A remark on this clonotype: This may come from a read error, since a much larger clone is one base off. The chain employs TRBV6-1 and TRBJ1-4; D is possibly TRBD1 (5 bases). This CDR3 comprises 14 residues. Germline CDR1 is MNHNS and CDR2 is SASEGT. The V and J ends lost 0 bases and 10 bases respectively, with 12 bases between them. The CDR3: CASSEAHRIGKLFF. In nucleotides, the CDR3 is TGTGCCAGCAGTGAAGCTCACAGGATCGGAAAACTGTTTTTT.

The J gene is TRBJ1-2, the V gene TRBV7-9; a weak D match, TRBD1 (6 bases). This CDR3 contains 20 residues. The germline gives CDR1 SEHNR, CDR2 FQNEAQ (reference sequence). Trimming removed 3 bases at V and 1 base at J, with 27 bases between. The CDR3, as DNA: TGTGCCAGCAGCTTGATTCCCGGGAGGGGGGCCAGCTCCTATAACTATGGCTACACCTTC. Translation gives CASSLIPGRGASSYNYGYTF.

This clonotype was counted at least ten times. The chain joins TRBV12-3 or TRBV12-4 to TRBJ2-7; D gene ambiguous. This CDR3 contains 14 residues. With 3 bases removed from V and 4 bases from J, the gap between germline ends came to 13 bases. The CDR3 here is CASSLAWPEYEQYF. CDR3 bases: TGTGCCAGCAGTTTGGCCTGGCCTGAATACGAGCAGTACTTC.

This clonotype was counted at least ten times. The V and J genes are TRBV12-3 or TRBV12-4 and TRBJ2-7, with 7 bases that match TRBD1. The trim removed 5 bases at V and 0 bases at J, leaving 7 bases unmatched. This CDR3 is 15 amino acids long. The CDR3 loop is CASSTYRDSSYEQYF. In DNA form, the CDR3 reads TGTGCCAGCAGTACCTACCGGGACAGCTCCTACGAGCAGTACTTC.

As for this clonotype: It may be a read error: a sequence one base away is much more abundant. This chain links TRBV13 with TRBJ2-5; no firm D call. CDR1 is PRHDT, CDR2 FYEKMQ, per germline (reference sequence). Trimming cost V 3 bases and J 4 bases, with 18 bases left between them. The CDR3 is 16 amino acids. CDR3: CASSLLTEPGGETQYF. The CDR3 nucleotides are TGTGCCAGCAGCTTGCTAACAGAGCCCGGTGGAGAGACCCAGTACTTC.

This clonotype was seen at least ten times. V usage is TRBV6-5 and J usage is TRBJ1-2; D is ambiguous. Germline CDR1 reads MNHEY; CDR2 reads SVGAGI. The CDR3 is 13 amino acids. Trimming cost V 8 bases and J 4 bases, with 14 bases left between them. In nucleotides, the CDR3 is TGTGCCAGCCAAATGAGGGAGGGCTATGGCTACACCTTC. Translating gives CASQMREGYGYTF.

This sequence joins TRBV12-3 or TRBV12-4 and TRBJ1-5, with no clear D. CDR3 length: 20 amino acids. Trimming removed 5 bases from V and 14 bases from J, with 40 bases in between. Here the CDR3 reads CASSPHVGKAAGGFNSYEHF. The CDR3, as DNA: TGTGCCAGCAGTCCCCACGTCGGTAAAGCAGCGGGAGGTTTTAACTCCTACGAGCATTTT.

Concerning this clonotype itself: A single base separates this from a much larger clone, so it may be a read error. The V gene is TRBV6-4, the J gene TRBJ2-3; either TRBD1 or TRBD2 may fit D (5 bases each). Germline loops: CDR1 MRHNA, CDR2 SNTAGT. The CDR3 is 13 residues long. The CDR3 here is CASSHSERGTQYF. CDR3 nucleotide sequence: TGTGCCAGCAGTCACTCGGAGAGGGGCACGCAGTATTTT.

This clonotype was observed at least ten times. The chain has TRBV4-1 and TRBJ2-3, with 8 bases fitting TRBD2. This CDR3 comprises 20 residues. Germline V gene sequence: CDR1 MGHRA, CDR2 YSYEKL. V dropped 0 bases and J dropped 5; count of bases not matched to a gene: 19. The CDR3 reads CASSQDWPPNFGRGEDTQYF. CDR3 bases: TGCGCCAGCAGCCAAGATTGGCCCCCCAACTTTGGGCGGGGGGAAGATACGCAGTATTTT.

A remark on this clonotype: This clone may be a read error of a much larger clone one base away. The CDR3 here is CAWSTSGAREEQFF. The CDR3 nucleotides read TGTGCCTGGAGTACTAGCGGCGCCCGAGAGGAGCAGTTCTTC. The chain couples TRBV30 to TRBJ2-1; 8 positions match TRBD2. The CDR3 covers 14 residues. Trimming at V came to 2 bases and at J to 10 bases, leaving 10 bases not matched to a gene. CDR1 GTSNPN and CDR2 SVGIG come from the germline V gene (reference sequence).

This clonotype was recorded a few times. The rearrangement uses TRBV5-4 and TRBJ2-5, with D maybe TRBD2 (5 bases). Trimming took off 1 base at V and 7 bases at J, with 14 bases between the two ends. The CDR3 spans 14 residues. Germline V gene lookup returns CDR1 SGHNT and CDR2 YYREEE (reference sequence). CDR3 DNA sequence: TGTGCCAGCAGCTTGTCGACTACTGTTAGGACCCAGTACTTC. Translating it yields CASSLSTTVRTQYF.

This chain links TRBV12-3 or TRBV12-4 with TRBJ1-2, with D uncertain. V lost 2 bases and J lost 1, with 17 bases in between. This CDR3 is built from 17 residues. Here the CDR3 DNA reads TGTGCCAGCAGTTTAAAACGCTTTGGGCTGATTAACTATGGCTACACCTTC. Translated, it gives CASSLKRFGLINYGYTF.

This clonotype turned up a few times. The chain uses TRBV28 and TRBJ1-6, with TRBD1 matching over 7 bases. Germline V gene lookup returns CDR1 MDHEN and CDR2 SYDVKM. V gave up 2 bases and J gave up 8 bases; unmatched junction bases: 3. The CDR3 length is 14 residues. CDR3 protein: CASSLRGRDSPLHF. The CDR3 DNA is TGTGCCAGCAGTTTAAGGGGGCGAGATTCACCCCTCCACTTT.

Details on this clonotype: A junction boundary mismatches the germline segment, possibly from a read error. The chain combines TRBV2 with TRBJ2-5; no clear D. CDR1 SNHLY and CDR2 FYNNEI come from the germline V gene. This CDR3 is 13 amino acids long. In DNA form, the CDR3 reads TGTGCCAGCAGCGGCTCTTCAGAAGAGTCCCAGTACTTC. Its translation: CASSGSSEESQYF.

The sample holds many counts of this clonotype. This rearrangement joins TRBV12-3 or TRBV12-4 to TRBJ1-5, with 9 positions matching TRBD1. The CDR3 spans 15 residues. The V segment lost 2 bases and the J segment 6 bases; nucleotides outside the gene matches: 5. CDR3 coding DNA: TGTGCCAGCAGTTTAACAGGGGGCATAGGTCAGCCCCAGCATTTT. Its translation: CASSLTGGIGQPQHF.

In this sample, this clonotype turned up many times. V usage is TRBV4-1 and J usage is TRBJ1-2; D unresolved. Trimming removed 4 bases from V and 8 bases from J, with 14 bases in between. This CDR3 is built from 13 residues. CDR1 is MGHRA and CDR2 is YSYEKL in the germline V gene. CDR3 sequence: CASSPLGPAGYTF. The CDR3 coding sequence is TGCGCCAGCAGCCCTCTGGGCCCGGCGGGCTACACCTTC.

This clonotype came up a few times. V gene TRBV19 combines with J gene TRBJ2-1; 9 nucleotides agree with TRBD2. Germline lookup yields CDR1 LNHDA and CDR2 SQIVND (reference sequence). There are 20 residues in the CDR3. V gave up 6 bases and J gave up 5 bases; unmatched junction bases: 23. The CDR3 region is CASSNFWSLAGRIGHNEQFF. Written as DNA, the CDR3 is TGTGCCAGTAGCAACTTTTGGAGTCTAGCGGGGCGTATTGGTCACAATGAGCAGTTCTTC.

This clonotype came up many times. This chain connects TRBV6-5 to TRBJ1-2; no firm D call. Trimming shortened V by 5 bases and J by 1 base, and 14 bases separated the two germline ends. The germline CDR1 and CDR2 sequences are MNHEY and SVGAGI. The CDR3 is 15 residues long. CDR3 residues: CASSTRHQDNYGYTF. The DNA for the CDR3 is TGTGCCAGCAGTACGCGCCATCAAGATAACTATGGCTACACCTTC.

The table lists this clonotype with many counts. Here the CDR3 DNA reads TGTGCCAGCAGTTTCGGCAGCCTTAATGAAAAACTGTTTTTT. This sequence encodes CASSFGSLNEKLFF. This chain connects TRBV12-3 or TRBV12-4 to TRBJ1-4, with D uncertain. V was cut by 3 bases and J by 4 bases, with 9 bases left in between. The CDR3 has 14 residues.

This clonotype was observed at least ten times. This chain joins TRBV19 and TRBJ2-3; a weak D match, TRBD2 (7 bases). Trimming stripped 3 bases from V and 4 bases from J, with 17 bases between. Germline V gives CDR1 LNHDA, CDR2 SQIVND (reference sequence). This CDR3 contains 16 residues. The CDR3 loop is CASSITGGAGADTQYF. The DNA of the CDR3 is TGTGCCAGTAGTATTACTGGGGGGGCCGGGGCAGATACGCAGTATTTT. Combining the CDR3 with reference TRBV19 and TRBJ2-3 gives the whole variable domain DGGITQSPKYLFRKEGQNVTLSCEQNLNHDAMYWYRQDPGQGLRLIYYSQIVNDFQKGDIAEGYSVSREKKESFPLTVTSAQKNPTAFYLCASSITGGAGADTQYFGPGTRLTVL.

This clonotype was detected ten times or more. V is TRBV2 and J is TRBJ1-2; tentative D call: TRBD1 (5 bases). Germline values: CDR1 SNHLY, CDR2 FYNNEI. V lost 1 base to trimming and J lost 4 bases, with 16 bases between them. CDR3 size: 16 residues. The CDR3 nucleotides are TGTGCCAGCAGTGAAGGAGGGCCTCGGGACCTCTATGGCTACACCTTC. As protein: CASSEGGPRDLYGYTF.